The 30 T cell receptor beta chains in this list originate from one sample, sequenced in a study of blood T cell repertoires in COVID-19. The method was immunoSEQ multiplex PCR; TCRdb's version includes in-frame clones alone and lacks a portion of them. The data contain 30,000 to 40,000 clones, 80% of them singletons. The sequencing sample was made of peripheral blood. Receptor source: an elderly man with acute or convalescent COVID-19.

This chain connects TRBV19 to TRBJ1-1; 12 nucleotides align to TRBD1. This CDR3 has 16 residues. The ends lost 5 bases at V and 0 bases at J; junction bases unmatched: 4. Germline V lookup: CDR1 LNHDA, CDR2 SQIVND (reference sequence). CDR3 in amino acids: CASSPGTGGLNTEAFF. The CDR3 nucleotides read TGTGCCAGTAGTCCCGGGACAGGGGGCTTGAACACTGAAGCTTTCTTT.

The CDR3 bases are TGTGCCACCAGCAGAGATTACCCGGGAATAAGTCGCGAGCAGTACTTC. It encodes CATSRDYPGISREQYF. The chain combines TRBV15 with TRBJ2-7; possibly TRBD2 for D (5 bases). Germline loops: CDR1 LNHNV, CDR2 YYDKDF (reference sequence). The length of the CDR3 is 16 residues. Trimming removed 0 bases from V and 6 bases from J, with 18 bases in between.

This chain uses TRBV2 with TRBJ1-2; no clear D gene. Trimming removed 8 bases at V and 2 bases at J, with 12 bases between. The CDR3 has 13 amino acids. Germline V lookup: CDR1 SNHLY, CDR2 FYNNEI. In nucleotides, the CDR3 is TGTGCCAGCGGGCCACGGGAGAACTATGGCTACACCTTC. The encoded protein is CASGPRENYGYTF.

V and J are TRBV20-1 and TRBJ2-7; the D is unclear. This CDR3 is 11 amino acids long. V was clipped by 0 bases and J by 6 bases, with 6 bases between them. The germline V gene has CDR1 DFQATT and CDR2 SNEGSKA (reference sequence). CDR3: CSARDGIEQYF. In DNA form, the CDR3 reads TGCAGTGCTAGAGACGGTATCGAGCAGTACTTC.

The rearrangement links TRBV15 to TRBJ1-3; tentative D call: TRBD1 (5 bases). Germline V gene lookup returns CDR1 LNHNV and CDR2 YYDKDF (reference sequence). This CDR3 has 16 residues. Trimming pared 1 base from V and 0 bases from J, leaving 10 bases between. The CDR3 DNA sequence: TGTGCCACCAGCAGAGTAGGAGGGACCTCTGGAAACACCATATATTTT. This sequence encodes CATSRVGGTSGNTIYF.

The rearrangement links TRBV6-2 or TRBV6-3 to TRBJ2-7, with TRBD1 matching over 7 bases. J gave up 1 base and V 5 bases, and 5 bases lay outside the gene matches. The CDR3 is 14 residues long. The germline gives CDR1 MNHEY, CDR2 SVGEGT. DNA of the CDR3: TGTGCCAGCAGTCCCTCAGGGGGATCCTACGAGCAGTACTTC. It is translated as CASSPSGGSYEQYF.

This rearrangement joins TRBV28 to TRBJ1-5; 8 bases are a match to TRBD1. Germline V gene lookup returns CDR1 MDHEN and CDR2 SYDVKM. The CDR3 sequence is 14 residues long. V lost 7 bases and J lost 3; bases outside the gene matches: 5. CDR3 sequence (DNA): TGTGCCAGCACTCCGGACAGGGACAATCAGCCCCAGCATTTT. Its translation: CASTPDRDNQPQHF.

This clone was recorded once. The rearrangement joins TRBV3-1 (or the pseudogene TRBV3-2) to TRBJ2-7; a possible D gene is TRBD2 (6 bases). V lost 5 bases, J lost 2 bases, and 16 bases lay in between. The CDR3 sequence is 15 residues long. The germline gives CDR1 LGHDT, CDR2 YNNKEL (reference sequence). CDR3 DNA: TGTGCCAGCAGCGAAGCCGGGACTCCCCCCTACGAGCAGTACTTC. Encoded protein: CASSEAGTPPYEQYF.

V is TRBV30 and J is TRBJ2-5; TRBD1 is a possible D gene (5 bases). V lost 5 bases and J 0 bases, leaving 13 bases between the germline ends. Germline-derived CDR1 and CDR2 are GTSNPN and SVGIG (reference sequence). The CDR3 loop spans 14 amino acids. CDR3 sequence reads: CAWSTGHYQETQYF. DNA for the CDR3: TGTGCCTGGTCTACCGGACACTACCAAGAGACCCAGTACTTC.

Here the CDR3 DNA reads TGTGCCAGCAGCCAGGGACTAGCGGGAGGGTACGAGCAGTACTTC. It encodes CASSQGLAGGYEQYF. This chain uses TRBV5-4 with TRBJ2-7; 16 bases are shared with TRBD2. Germline V gives CDR1 SGHNT, CDR2 YYREEE (reference sequence). The V segment lost 4 bases and the J segment 4 bases; nucleotides outside the gene matches: 2. The CDR3 is 15 amino acids.

The chain links TRBV29-1 to TRBJ2-6; the D gene is possibly TRBD1 (7 bases). Trimming left V 4 bases short and J 2 bases short, with 9 bases between. The germline CDR1 and CDR2 sequences are SQVTM and ANQGSEA. The CDR3 sequence is 14 residues long. CDR3 sequence reads: CSVAGGTGANVLTF. For the CDR3, the DNA is TGCAGCGTTGCAGGGGGGACTGGGGCCAACGTCCTGACTTTC.

This clone was seen a single time. This chain links TRBV12-3 or TRBV12-4 with TRBJ2-5, with D tentatively TRBD1 (5 bases). V was cut by 7 bases and J by 7 bases, with 10 bases left in between. The CDR3 consists of 11 residues. In DNA form, the CDR3 reads TGTGCCAGCACAAACCAGGGGACCCAGTACTTC. Translated: CASTNQGTQYF.

V is TRBV4-1 and J is TRBJ2-2; the D gene is possibly TRBD1 (7 bases). The CDR3 consists of 18 residues. V dropped 5 bases and J dropped 0 bases, with 19 bases sitting between them. The V gene's germline CDR1 is MGHRA and CDR2 YSYEKL. CDR3 nucleotides: TGCGCCAGCAGCTTCCCGCAGGGGGGAATCGCGAACACCGGGGAGCTGTTTTTT. Its translation is CASSFPQGGIANTGELFF.

This clone appeared a single time. J is TRBJ2-1 and V is TRBV5-8; 9 nucleotides match TRBD1. This CDR3 region has 14 residues. V lost 4 bases and J lost 6; bases outside the gene matches: 5. The germline gives CDR1 SGHTS, CDR2 YDEGEE. In DNA form, the CDR3 reads TGTGCCAGCAGCCGGGGACAGGGTTTCAATGAGCAGTTCTTC. This gives the protein CASSRGQGFNEQFF.

This clone was counted once. The chain has TRBV3-1 (or the pseudogene TRBV3-2) and TRBJ2-7, with D perhaps TRBD1 (5 bases). The CDR3 is 12 residues long. Germline V gene sequence: CDR1 LGHDT, CDR2 YNNKEL (reference sequence). V lost 1 base and J 8 bases, leaving 9 bases between the germline ends. CDR3 region: CASSQVRGKQYF. The CDR3 DNA reads TGTGCCAGCAGCCAAGTTAGGGGAAAGCAGTACTTC.

This chain connects TRBV7-6 to TRBJ2-7; TRBD2 agrees at 10 bases. This CDR3 contains 15 residues. Unmatched junction bases numbered 6, after V lost 1 base and J lost 6 bases. The germline CDR1 and CDR2 sequences are SGHVS and FNYEAQ. CDR3 DNA sequence: TGTGCCAGCAGCTTAGGTCGAACTAGCGGGACCGAGCAGTACTTC. Amino acids: CASSLGRTSGTEQYF.

The chain employs TRBV2 and TRBJ2-4; tentatively, D is TRBD2 (6 bases). V lost 2 bases and J lost 0, with 11 bases in between. The CDR3 extends over 16 amino acids. Germline V CDR1 and CDR2: SNHLY, FYNNEI. The CDR3 region is CASSEQTSLAKNIQYF. The CDR3 DNA follows: TGTGCCAGCAGTGAACAGACTAGTTTAGCCAAAAACATTCAGTACTTC. The complete variable domain, with remaining parts taken from reference TRBV2 and TRBJ2-4, reads EPEVTQTPSHQVTQMGQEVILRCVPISNHLYFYWYRQILGQKVEFLVSFYNNEISEKSEIFDDQFSVERPDGSNFTLKIRSTKLEDSAMYFCASSEQTSLAKNIQYFGAGTRLSVL.

CDR3 region: CASSHLLPGGINEQFF. The DNA for the CDR3 is TGTGCCAGCAGCCACCTATTGCCCGGCGGGATCAATGAGCAGTTCTTC. The chain recombines TRBV3-1 (or the pseudogene TRBV3-2) with TRBJ2-1; D possibly corresponds to TRBD2 (6 bases). Germline V lookup: CDR1 LGHDT, CDR2 YNNKEL (reference sequence). Trimming cost V 3 bases and J 6 bases, with 18 bases left between them. This CDR3 spans 16 amino acids.

This clone was seen once. The gene calls are TRBV6-2 or TRBV6-3 and TRBJ1-2; D remains unclear. The germline gives CDR1 MNHEY, CDR2 SVGEGT. Trimming removed 5 bases from V and 4 bases from J, with 14 bases in between. The CDR3 is made up of 14 amino acids. The CDR3: CASSPRGEAYGYTF. In DNA form, the CDR3 reads TGTGCCAGCAGTCCCCGTGGAGAGGCCTATGGCTACACCTTC.

This chain links TRBV2 with TRBJ1-1; 12 nucleotides agree with TRBD1. Germline lookup yields CDR1 SNHLY and CDR2 FYNNEI. The CDR3 sequence is 15 residues long. V gave up 4 bases and J gave up 3 bases; unmatched junction bases: 3. DNA of the CDR3: TGTGCCAGCAGTGGGGACAGGGGGCCGTACACTGAAGCTTTCTTT. Protein: CASSGDRGPYTEAFF. Based on the CDR3 plus reference TRBV2 and TRBJ1-1, the full variable domain is EPEVTQTPSHQVTQMGQEVILRCVPISNHLYFYWYRQILGQKVEFLVSFYNNEISEKSEIFDDQFSVERPDGSNFTLKIRSTKLEDSAMYFCASSGDRGPYTEAFFGQGTRLTVV.

The chain joins TRBV7-2 to TRBJ2-4, with D maybe TRBD2 (6 bases). The CDR3 contains 18 residues. The germline gives CDR1 SGHTA, CDR2 FQGNSA. With 5 bases removed from V and 0 bases from J, the gap between germline ends came to 20 bases. CDR3 amino acids: CASSPPRGRGIAKNIQYF. For the CDR3, the DNA is TGTGCCAGCAGCCCCCCACGTGGACGGGGGATAGCCAAAAACATTCAGTACTTC.

This clone turned up a few times. J is TRBJ1-2 and V is TRBV10-2, with 7 bases lining up with TRBD1. V lost 6 bases to trimming and J lost 6 bases; unmatched junction nucleotides: 7. This CDR3 comprises 13 residues. Germline values: CDR1 WSHSY, CDR2 SAAADI. The CDR3 loop reads CASSPTGRNGYTF. CDR3 in DNA: TGCGCCAGCAGCCCGACAGGGAGGAATGGCTACACCTTC.

The chain employs TRBV7-3 and TRBJ2-3; a possible D gene is TRBD1 (5 bases). The CDR3 is made up of 18 amino acids. V dropped 5 bases and J dropped 0 bases, with 21 bases sitting between them. From germline, CDR1 is SGHTA and CDR2 FQGTGA. In nucleotides, the CDR3 is TGTGCCAGCAGCGTAGGGGTTAGTCCGCAGATTAGCACAGATACGCAGTATTTT. Translation gives CASSVGVSPQISTDTQYF.

The chain links TRBV15 to TRBJ2-3; D gene ambiguous. CDR3 length: 15 residues. Germline V gene sequence: CDR1 LNHNV, CDR2 YYDKDF (reference sequence). Trimming removed 1 base from V and 0 bases from J, with 8 bases in between. The CDR3 protein is CATSRGSPSTDTQYF. In nucleotides, the CDR3 is TGTGCCACCAGCAGAGGGAGCCCCAGCACAGATACGCAGTATTTT.

This clone was observed once. This chain joins TRBV30 and TRBJ1-3, with 7 nucleotides matching TRBD1. The CDR3 consists of 17 residues. Germline V gene lookup returns CDR1 GTSNPN and CDR2 SVGIG (reference sequence). Trimming removed 2 bases from V and 8 bases from J; junction bases left unmatched: 18. The CDR3 here is CAWSRQGVRWGSDTIYF. The CDR3 nucleotides are TGTGCCTGGAGTAGACAGGGAGTCCGTTGGGGATCGGACACCATATATTTT.

The rearrangement joins TRBV28 to TRBJ1-1, with a possible D match to TRBD1 (6 bases). The germline gives CDR1 MDHEN, CDR2 SYDVKM. V shed 5 bases and J shed 1 base, with 26 bases lying between them. This CDR3 comprises 19 residues. The CDR3 DNA follows: TGTGCCAGCAGTCGCCCGGGACCGGGGGCGGGGGGCGAGAACACTGAAGCTTTCTTT. It yields the protein CASSRPGPGAGGENTEAFF. The full variable domain, completed using reference TRBV28 and TRBJ1-1, is DVKVTQSSRYLVKRTGEKVFLECVQDMDHENMFWYRQDPGLGLRLIYFSYDVKMKEKGDIPEGYSVSREKKERFSLILESASTNQTSMYLCASSRPGPGAGGENTEAFFGQGTRLTVV.

This chain links TRBV7-9 with TRBJ1-5; D call uncertain. Per the germline V gene, CDR1 is SEHNR and CDR2 is FQNEAQ (reference sequence). V was cut by 5 bases and J by 7 bases, with 18 bases left in between. The CDR3 sequence is 15 residues long. CDR3 protein: CASSPDTQGGQPQHF. In DNA form, the CDR3 reads TGTGCCAGCAGCCCCGACACCCAAGGCGGGCAGCCCCAGCATTTT.

This clone occurred a few times. The CDR3 coding sequence is TGTGCCAGCAGTGCTCGGGACAACACAGATACGCAGTATTTT. Its protein is CASSARDNTDTQYF. The gene calls are TRBV6-4 and TRBJ2-3; D possibly corresponds to TRBD1 (6 bases). Trimming pared 4 bases from V and 2 bases from J, leaving 10 bases between. Germline V gene data show CDR1 as MRHNA and CDR2 as SNTAGT. The CDR3 has 14 amino acids.

The chain recombines TRBV9 with TRBJ2-2; the match to TRBD1 covers 11 bases. The CDR3 is made up of 16 amino acids. V was pared by 2 bases and J by 3 bases, with 3 bases of the junction left unmatched. Germline CDR1 is SGDLS and CDR2 is YYNGEE. As DNA, the CDR3 is TGTGCCAGCAGCGTGGGGACAGGGGGGCACACCGGGGAGCTGTTTTTT. Amino acid sequence: CASSVGTGGHTGELFF.

The J gene is TRBJ2-1, the V gene TRBV6-2 or TRBV6-3, with 8 bases lining up with TRBD2. This CDR3 region has 17 residues. Trimming cost V 2 bases and J 6 bases; bases outside gene matches: 12. CDR1 and CDR2 from the germline V gene are MNHEY and SVGEGT. The CDR3 spells CASSYRGPGREANEQFF. In nucleotides, the CDR3 is TGTGCCAGCAGTTACAGGGGACCCGGGCGGGAGGCCAATGAGCAGTTCTTC.